Presented here are 15 T cell receptor beta chains from one specimen sequenced in a study of CXCR3-negative and CXCR3-positive naive CD8 T cells. Overall study results and limits: CXCR3-positive naive cells carried more hydrophobic TRB CDR3s than CXCR3-negative naive cells did.

Antigen specificity for these receptors is unknown. 5' RACE with UMI labels generated the TRB cDNA libraries. TCRdb reprocessed the 5' RACE reads and stores each CDR3 protein as one record, lacking DNA. The repertoire table contains roughly 130,000 distinct CDR3 sequences. Sample: naive CXCR3+ CD8+ T cells from blood. Indicated subset: CD45RO-CCR7+CD27+CD95- naive CD8+ T cells expressing CXCR3 (TNR3+). The receptor set was obtained from a human donor in good health. Some clones in this sample may be carry-over from other donors' samples.

The genes are TRBV27 and TRBJ2-3; TCRdb gives TRBD2 as the D gene, but with no DNA this cannot be confirmed. The CDR3 extends over 15 amino acids. Germline V CDR1 and CDR2: MNHEY, SMNVEV (reference sequence). The CDR3 protein is CASSLFAGVPDTQYF.

The chain uses TRBV7-6 and TRBJ1-1. The CDR3 consists of 14 residues. Germline assignment: CDR1 SGHVS and CDR2 FNYEAQ. CDR3: CASSPLQINTEAFF.

The chain employs TRBV12-3 or TRBV12-4 and TRBJ1-5. This CDR3 spans 14 amino acids. The CDR3: CASSPVGSNQPQHF.

The rearrangement links TRBV13 to TRBJ1-2; absent DNA, TCRdb's TRBD1 call cannot be checked. CDR1 PRHDT and CDR2 FYEKMQ come from the germline V gene (reference sequence). The length of the CDR3 is 12 residues. This chain's CDR3 is CASSYDSYGYTF.

The chain couples TRBV12-3 or TRBV12-4 to TRBJ2-7; TCRdb proposes TRBD1, but this gene call is untestable without DNA. The CDR3 sequence is 17 residues long. The CDR3 spells CASSFPGQPGVAYEQYF.

The V gene is TRBV7-9, the J gene TRBJ1-2; TCRdb's D call, TRBD1, is unchecked because there is no DNA. The CDR3 runs to 15 residues. Germline V gene lookup returns CDR1 SEHNR and CDR2 FQNEAQ (reference sequence). CDR3 protein: CASSLIPGANYGYTF.

This chain links TRBV29-1 with TRBJ2-3; there is no DNA to check the TCRdb D call of TRBD2. Germline CDR1 is SQVTM and CDR2 is ANQGSEA. This CDR3 is 14 amino acids long. The CDR3 region is CSVAGGRAVDTQYF.

This rearrangement joins TRBV20-1 to TRBJ2-7. CDR1 is DFQATT and CDR2 is SNEGSKA in the germline V gene (reference sequence). The CDR3 sequence is 15 residues long. CDR3 sequence: CSATDPRTSAYEQYF.

This chain connects TRBV20-1 to TRBJ2-7; as DNA is missing, the TRBD1 call by TCRdb cannot be tested. Germline V lookup: CDR1 DFQATT, CDR2 SNEGSKA (reference sequence). The CDR3 covers 15 residues. The CDR3 is CSAREERVENYEQYF.

The CDR3 region is CASSPEGDVVGELFF. The V call is TRBV6-2 or TRBV6-3, the J call TRBJ2-2; lacking DNA, the TRBD1 call made by TCRdb goes unchecked. Germline CDR1 reads MNHEY; CDR2 reads SVGEGT. The CDR3 runs to 15 residues.

The J gene is TRBJ2-1, the V gene TRBV28; there is no DNA to check the TCRdb D call of TRBD1. The CDR3 has 15 amino acids. Germline-derived CDR1 and CDR2 are MDHEN and SYDVKM. This chain's CDR3 is CASSSLDSLYNEQFF.

CDR3 loop: CASSLTAGGPTDTQYF. The chain recombines TRBV5-1 with TRBJ2-3; TCRdb reports TRBD2, a call that lacks DNA to check it against. The CDR3 covers 16 residues. The germline V gene has CDR1 SGHRS and CDR2 YFSETQ.

The chain couples TRBV7-2 to TRBJ2-2. Germline V CDR1 and CDR2: SGHTA, FQGNSA. The CDR3 is made up of 16 amino acids. CDR3 sequence reads: CASSLEWRLNTGELFF.

The CDR3 protein is CASSLFVNGYTF. The chain is built from TRBV7-9 and TRBJ1-2. There are 12 residues in the CDR3. Germline CDR1 and CDR2: SEHNR and FQNEAQ (reference sequence). Full variable domain (missing parts from reference TRBV7-9 and TRBJ1-2): DTGVSQNPRHKITKRGQNVTFRCDPISEHNRLYWYRQTLGQGPEFLTYFQNEAQLEKSRLLSDRFSAERPKGSFSTLEIQRTEQGDSAMYLCASSLFVNGYTFGSGTRLTVV.

The chain employs TRBV7-9 and TRBJ2-7; without DNA, the TCRdb call of TRBD1 cannot be checked. The CDR3 totals 14 residues. Germline values: CDR1 SEHNR, CDR2 FQNEAQ (reference sequence). CDR3 amino acids: CASSSGTGGGEQYF.